A single sample is the source of the 27 T cell receptor beta chains below, sequenced in a study of T-cell reconstitution after alpha-beta-depleted transplantation in children. During its preparation, the TCRbeta library received unique molecular identifiers. TCRdb analysed the PCR reads with MiXCR anew, one entry per CDR3 protein. Of about 610,000 distinct CDR3 sequences listed, approximately 10% are singletons. The sequencing used PBMCs from the stem cell graft donor, collected from the stem cell graft. These receptors came from a human donor who donated a stem cell graft to a child with acute myeloid leukemia.

This clonotype showed up many times. The chain carries TRBV20-1 and TRBJ2-7; 7 bases match TRBD1. The CDR3 has 13 residues. V trimming: 0 bases; J trimming: 9 bases; junction bases outside the gene matches: 8. The germline CDR1 and CDR2 sequences are DFQATT and SNEGSKA (reference sequence). This CDR3 is CSARDGQGVGQYF. The CDR3, as DNA: TGCAGTGCTAGAGATGGGCAGGGGGTGGGGCAGTACTTC.

This clonotype was counted at least ten times. This sequence joins TRBV20-1 and TRBJ2-3, with 12 bases lining up with TRBD2. The CDR3 length is 14 residues. V lost 7 bases, J lost 4 bases, and 6 bases stayed unmatched. The germline V gene has CDR1 DFQATT and CDR2 SNEGSKA (reference sequence). CDR3 DNA sequence: TGCAGTGGTCGACTAGCGGGAGTTCCAGATACGCAGTATTTT. This codes for CSGRLAGVPDTQYF.

This clonotype has only a few counts. Here the CDR3 DNA reads TGTGCCAGCAGCCAATTTCAGCAAGTCGGCCGGGATAGCACAGATACGCAGTATTTT. It codes for CASSQFQQVGRDSTDTQYF. The rearrangement joins TRBV14 to TRBJ2-3; the D gene is possibly TRBD2 (5 bases). Trimming left V 2 bases short and J 0 bases short, with 21 bases between. Germline V gene data show CDR1 as SGHDN and CDR2 as FVKESK. The CDR3 runs to 19 residues. The whole variable domain, remainder taken from reference TRBV14 and TRBJ2-3, is EAGVTQFPSHSVIEKGQTVTLRCDPISGHDNLYWYRRVMGKEIKFLLHFVKESKQDESGMPNNRFLAERTGGTYSTLKVQPAELEDSGVYFCASSQFQQVGRDSTDTQYFGPGTRLTVL.

The V and J genes are TRBV12-5 and TRBJ2-1; possible D gene TRBD1, 5 bases. The CDR3 is 14 amino acids. The germline CDR1 and CDR2 sequences are LGHNT and FRNRAP. Between the trimmed V and J ends, which lost 0 bases and 7 bases, there was a span of 10 bases. Here the CDR3 reads CASGLVNRGNEQFF. CDR3 DNA: TGTGCTAGTGGTTTGGTAAATAGGGGAAATGAGCAGTTCTTC.

A few counts support this clonotype. V usage is TRBV7-9 and J usage is TRBJ2-5; 7 bases map to TRBD1. V was clipped by 10 bases and J by 5 bases; unmatched bases: 13. The CDR3 contains 14 residues. Germline V gene sequence: CDR1 SEHNR, CDR2 FQNEAQ (reference sequence). CDR3 sequence (DNA): TGTGCCACCCTTCTGACAGGGCTGGGGGAGACCCAGTACTTC. Amino acid sequence: CATLLTGLGETQYF.

The CDR3 sequence: CASSLGDRDVDEQFF. CDR3 nucleotides: TGTGCCAGCAGCTTAGGGGACAGGGATGTCGATGAGCAGTTCTTC. The gene calls are TRBV7-8 and TRBJ2-1; 9 positions match TRBD1. The CDR3 length is 15 residues. Trimming cost V 1 base and J 8 bases; bases outside gene matches: 6. Germline assignment: CDR1 SGHVS and CDR2 FQNEAQ.

CDR3 protein: CASSPGLARQETQYF. The DNA of the CDR3 is TGCGCCAGCAGCCCCGGACTAGCCCGCCAAGAGACCCAGTACTTC. The V call is TRBV5-1, the J call TRBJ2-5; TRBD2 agrees at 8 bases. The V and J ends lost 4 bases and 1 base, in that order; junction bases with no gene match: 6. From germline, CDR1 is SGHRS and CDR2 YFSETQ. There are 15 residues in the CDR3.

This clonotype has a count of ten or more. The chain uses TRBV7-2 and TRBJ2-7, with TRBD2 matching over 10 bases. From germline, CDR1 is SGHTA and CDR2 FQGNSA. V shed 5 bases, J shed 5 bases, and the junction held 3 bases outside the gene matches. The CDR3 has 13 residues. CDR3 nucleotide sequence: TGTGCCAGCAGCCCTAGCGGGAGCCACGAGCAGTACTTC. The encoded protein is CASSPSGSHEQYF.

This clonotype was seen ten or more times. The rearrangement uses TRBV5-1 and TRBJ2-7; D might be TRBD2 (6 bases). In germline, CDR1 is SGHRS, CDR2 YFSETQ. V was clipped by 4 bases and J by 0 bases, with 17 bases between them. The CDR3 is made up of 16 amino acids. This CDR3 is CASSPWSGGASYEQYF. The CDR3 DNA sequence: TGCGCCAGCAGCCCGTGGTCCGGCGGGGCCTCCTACGAGCAGTACTTC.

This clonotype has more than one count but fewer than ten. The V gene is TRBV18, the J gene TRBJ2-7; D possibly corresponds to TRBD2 (5 bases). Germline V gene sequence: CDR1 KGHSH, CDR2 LQKENI. The CDR3 covers 14 residues. The V and J ends lost 2 bases and 6 bases respectively, with 14 bases between them. Here the CDR3 DNA reads TGTGCCAGCTCACCAACTACTCAGGCGGGCGAGCAGTACTTC. Translating gives CASSPTTQAGEQYF.

This clonotype has just a few counts. The chain employs TRBV28 and TRBJ2-7; D call uncertain. CDR1 and CDR2 (germline): MDHEN, SYDVKM. The CDR3 contains 15 residues. V lost 5 bases and J 0 bases, leaving 14 bases between the germline ends. Here the CDR3 DNA reads TGTGCCAGCAGTCGTGTTCGGACGCTCTCCTACGAGCAGTACTTC. As protein: CASSRVRTLSYEQYF.

This clonotype was counted a few times. The chain carries TRBV7-2 and TRBJ2-7; 12 positions agree with TRBD2. This CDR3 has 16 amino acids. Germline V gene lookup returns CDR1 SGHTA and CDR2 FQGNSA. After removal of 5 bases from V and 3 bases from J, the junction contained 8 bases not matched to a gene. CDR3 region: CASSIRLAGAVYEQYF. In nucleotides, the CDR3 is TGTGCCAGCAGCATTCGACTAGCGGGAGCGGTCTACGAGCAGTACTTC.

The CDR3 sequence: CASTPRGGKTGELFF. The CDR3 DNA reads as TGTGCCAGCACCCCCAGGGGAGGAAAAACCGGGGAGCTGTTTTTT. V usage is TRBV7-2 and J usage is TRBJ2-2; D is possibly TRBD1 or TRBD2 (6 bases each). Trimming removed 7 bases from V and 5 bases from J, with 17 bases in between. This CDR3 is built from 15 residues. Germline loops: CDR1 SGHTA, CDR2 FQGNSA. The full variable domain, in which reference TRBV7-2 and TRBJ2-2 provide the parts outside the CDR3, is GAGVSQSPSNKVTEKGKDVELRCDPISGHTALYWYRQSLGQGLEFLIYFQGNSAPDKSGLPSDRFSAERTGGSVSTLTIQRTQQEDSAVYLCASTPRGGKTGELFFGEGSRLTVL.

This clonotype showed up just a few times. The rearrangement joins TRBV6-4 to TRBJ1-6; tentatively, D is TRBD1 (6 bases). The CDR3 runs to 13 residues. CDR1 and CDR2 from the germline V gene are MRHNA and SNTAGT. Trimming removed 3 bases from V and 8 bases from J, with 8 bases in between. The CDR3 coding sequence is TGTGCCAGCAGTGAACAGGGACATTCACCCCTCCACTTT. Encoded protein: CASSEQGHSPLHF.

This clonotype showed up just a few times. This chain connects TRBV19 to TRBJ2-7, with 8 bases aligning to TRBD1. This CDR3 region has 15 residues. From germline, CDR1 is LNHDA and CDR2 SQIVND (reference sequence). V lost 4 bases to trimming and J lost 4 bases; unmatched junction nucleotides: 9. DNA for the CDR3: TGTGCCAGTAGTACCACCGGGACAGGCTCATACGAGCAGTACTTC. Translated: CASSTTGTGSYEQYF. Full variable domain (missing parts from reference TRBV19 and TRBJ2-7): DGGITQSPKYLFRKEGQNVTLSCEQNLNHDAMYWYRQDPGQGLRLIYYSQIVNDFQKGDIAEGYSVSREKKESFPLTVTSAQKNPTAFYLCASSTTGTGSYEQYFGPGTRLTVT.

This clonotype was seen a few times. V usage is TRBV7-9 and J usage is TRBJ1-5; 7 nucleotides align to TRBD1. CDR3 length: 15 residues. Germline V lookup: CDR1 SEHNR, CDR2 FQNEAQ (reference sequence). J lost 4 bases, V lost 5 bases, and 8 bases had no gene match. This chain's CDR3 is CASSRSGQDNQPQHF. CDR3 DNA: TGTGCCAGCAGCCGGTCTGGACAGGATAATCAGCCCCAGCATTTT.

This clonotype was detected ten times or more. J is TRBJ1-1 and V is TRBV29-1; 7 bases are shared with TRBD1. Germline lookup yields CDR1 SQVTM and CDR2 ANQGSEA. This CDR3 region has 15 residues. The ends lost 0 bases at V and 4 bases at J; junction bases unmatched: 8. The chain's CDR3 is CSVEDWRTGATEAFF. In DNA form, the CDR3 reads TGCAGCGTTGAAGATTGGAGGACAGGAGCCACTGAAGCTTTCTTT.

This clonotype was seen many times. The chain carries TRBV12-3 or TRBV12-4 and TRBJ1-5, with 9 bases lining up with TRBD1. CDR3 size: 16 residues. The trim removed 5 bases at V and 1 base at J, leaving 6 bases unmatched. CDR3 sequence: CASSPQGAPSNQPQHF. In DNA, the CDR3 is TGTGCCAGCAGTCCACAGGGGGCGCCGAGCAATCAGCCCCAGCATTTT.

The chain combines TRBV25-1 with TRBJ1-2; D is ambiguous. Germline V gene sequence: CDR1 MGHDK, CDR2 SYGVNS. This CDR3 spans 16 amino acids. Deletions cut 3 bases from V and 4 bases from J, with 18 bases between. CDR3 residues: CASSERHGRGSYGYTF. CDR3 sequence (DNA): TGTGCCAGCAGTGAGCGACACGGGAGAGGATCCTATGGCTACACCTTC.

The sample holds a few counts of this clonotype. The J gene is TRBJ1-2, the V gene TRBV25-1, with TRBD1 identical over 12 bases. The CDR3 runs to 14 residues. With V trimmed by 9 bases and J by 4 bases, 6 bases remained unmatched. The germline CDR1 and CDR2 sequences are MGHDK and SYGVNS. The CDR3, as DNA: TGTGCCAGTCAAGGGACAGGGGGCAGCTATGGCTACACCTTC. Translating it yields CASQGTGGSYGYTF.

This clonotype was observed a few times. The V call is TRBV7-9, the J call TRBJ1-1; D is undetermined. The CDR3 has 12 amino acids. The V gene's germline CDR1 is SEHNR and CDR2 FQNEAQ (reference sequence). V dropped 5 bases and J dropped 10 bases, with 14 bases sitting between them. The CDR3 protein is CASSPSGVAAFF. CDR3 DNA: TGTGCCAGCAGCCCTAGTGGGGTGGCAGCTTTCTTT.

In this sample, this clonotype turned up a few times. The chain uses TRBV6-1 and TRBJ1-5; D might be TRBD1 (6 bases). CDR3 length: 15 residues. V lost 5 bases, J lost 5 bases, and 16 bases lay in between. Germline V gene lookup returns CDR1 MNHNS and CDR2 SASEGT. The CDR3 is CASSPTRTDHQPQHF. CDR3 in DNA: TGTGCCAGCAGTCCCACTCGGACAGACCATCAGCCCCAGCATTTT.

The V and J genes are TRBV20-1 and TRBJ2-1; 7 bases align to TRBD1. V lost 5 bases to trimming and J lost 6 bases; unmatched junction nucleotides: 7. This CDR3 has 13 residues. Germline CDR1 is DFQATT and CDR2 is SNEGSKA (reference sequence). The CDR3 bases are TGCAGTGCTGCCCGGGACAGCAGCAATGAGCAGTTCTTC. Amino acids: CSAARDSSNEQFF.

This clonotype came up a few times. The chain couples TRBV6-1 to TRBJ1-5, with D perhaps matching TRBD1 (6 bases). There are 14 residues in the CDR3. Trimming left V 7 bases short and J 1 base short, with 11 bases between. Germline CDR1 is MNHNS and CDR2 is SASEGT. The CDR3: CASKGVGSNQPQHF. CDR3 DNA: TGTGCCAGCAAGGGGGTTGGGAGCAATCAGCCCCAGCATTTT.

This clonotype was seen more than once but under ten times. The chain uses TRBV7-2 and TRBJ2-1; tentative D call: TRBD1 (5 bases). V shed 6 bases and J shed 4 bases, with 13 bases lying between them. The CDR3 spans 14 residues. Germline values: CDR1 SGHTA, CDR2 FQGNSA. The CDR3 here is CASRGQGFYNEQFF. The CDR3 coding sequence is TGTGCCAGCAGGGGGCAGGGATTTTACAATGAGCAGTTCTTC.

This clonotype was picked up many times. V usage is TRBV12-3 or TRBV12-4 and J usage is TRBJ2-5; the match to TRBD1 covers 7 bases. V trimming: 6 bases; J trimming: 4 bases; junction bases outside the gene matches: 8. CDR3 length equals 14 residues. CDR3 sequence: CASSPTGARETQYF. In nucleotides, the CDR3 is TGTGCCAGCAGCCCTACAGGGGCCAGAGAGACCCAGTACTTC.

Remarks on this clonotype: This may be a read error, as it is one base from a much larger clone. The J gene is TRBJ2-1, the V gene TRBV29-1; 11 bases fit TRBD1. Trimming took 4 bases from V and 6 from J; bases not matched to a gene: 8. The germline CDR1 and CDR2 sequences are SQVTM and ANQGSEA. The CDR3 sequence is 15 residues long. The CDR3 spells CSVARTGTGGNEQFF. The CDR3 DNA follows: TGCAGCGTTGCCAGAACCGGGACAGGGGGCAATGAGCAGTTCTTC.